This T cell receptor beta chain was sequenced during a study of shared clonotypes between healthy human individuals. Trimming cost V 0 bases and J 5 bases, with 21 bases left between them. Per the germline V gene, CDR1 is SGDLS and CDR2 is YYNGEE. The CDR3 runs 18 residues. TCRdb keeps only in-frame clones here, not all; method: immunoSEQ multiplex PCR. The sample consists of 2 million to 2.5 million clones, 85% to 95% of them appearing once. The source of this sequence is a man younger than 35 in good health. Some clones in this sample may be carry-over from other donors' samples. The chain joins TRBV9 to TRBJ2-1; D is possibly TRBD2 (5 bases). The specimen was naive CD4+ T cells from PBMCs. The sample's subset: CD45RA+ positively selected. CDR3 amino acids: CASSVGGWAAGRNNEQFF. Here the CDR3 DNA reads TGTGCCAGCAGCGTAGGAGGGTGGGCTGCGGGCCGCAACAATGAGCAGTTCTTC.